One sample yielded the 21 T cell receptor beta chains listed below, sequenced in a study of blood T cells in healthy people across ages. A sample-barcoded 5' primer and a J-beta primer mix were used in a second PCR of roughly 6 to 11 cycles. In TCRdb, the 5' RACE reads were re-called with MiXCR into one record per CDR3 protein. The sample contains under 2,000,000 distinct CDR3 sequences, around half of which appear only once. Sequenced sample: blood. The receptors were sampled from a woman between 35 and 50 years old in good health.

The CDR3 sequence is CASSLAGSTRETQYF. The CDR3 coding sequence is TGTGCCAGCAGCTTAGCTGGTTCAACACGAGAGACCCAGTACTTC. The rearrangement uses TRBV7-2 and TRBJ2-5, with D unclear. Germline CDR1 and CDR2: SGHTA and FQGNSA. The V end lost 0 bases, the J end lost 4 bases, and 12 bases lay between the germline ends. The CDR3 is made up of 15 amino acids. The whole variable domain, remainder taken from reference TRBV7-2 and TRBJ2-5, is GAGVSQSPSNKVTEKGKDVELRCDPISGHTALYWYRQSLGQGLEFLIYFQGNSAPDKSGLPSDRFSAERTGGSVSTLTIQRTQQEDSAVYLCASSLAGSTRETQYFGPGTRLLVL.

This clonotype has only a few counts. The rearrangement uses TRBV6-5 and TRBJ2-1; possible D gene TRBD2, 5 bases. Germline CDR1 MNHEY, CDR2 SVGAGI. The V gene lost 2 bases and the J gene lost 7 bases, with 12 bases spanning the gap. CDR3 length equals 14 residues. Written as DNA, the CDR3 is TGTGCCAGCAGTTACCGCCGGGGAAAAAATGAGCAGTTCTTC. Its protein product is CASSYRRGKNEQFF.

DNA for the CDR3: TGCAGTGTCAACGTGGGGAGGGATTATGGCTACACCTTC. Its translation: CSVNVGRDYGYTF. This chain joins TRBV20-1 and TRBJ1-2; D is undetermined. Trimming left V 7 bases short and J 5 bases short, with 17 bases between. From germline, CDR1 is DFQATT and CDR2 SNEGSKA (reference sequence). The CDR3 covers 13 residues.

A few counts support this clonotype. This chain connects TRBV25-1 to TRBJ2-1; 9 nucleotides agree with TRBD1. CDR1 is MGHDK, CDR2 SYGVNS, per germline. This CDR3 region has 15 residues. The ends lost 2 bases at V and 3 bases at J; junction bases unmatched: 2. In DNA, the CDR3 is TGTGCCAGCAGTGAACGGGACAGGGTCTACAATGAGCAGTTCTTC. This codes for CASSERDRVYNEQFF.

J is TRBJ1-5 and V is TRBV12-3 or TRBV12-4, with 10 nucleotides matching TRBD1. The better agreement between TRBJ2-3 and the DNA end casts doubt on the J call. CDR3 length equals 17 residues. CDR3 sequence: CASSLEVSGQGNQPQYF. The CDR3 nucleotides read TGTGCCAGCAGTTTAGAAGTCTCGGGACAGGGGAATCAGCCCCAGTATTTT.

This clonotype was seen a handful of times. An end of the junction does not agree with germline; a read error may underlie this. The V and J genes are TRBV7-2 and TRBJ2-3; 13 nucleotides line up with TRBD2. Per germline, CDR1 SGHTA and CDR2 FQGNSA. CDR3 size: 16 residues. The CDR3 coding sequence is TGCGCCAGCAGCCGGACTAGCGGGGGCGTCACAGATACGCAGTATTTT. Protein: CASSRTSGGVTDTQYF. The full variable domain, with the rest looked up from reference TRBV7-2 and TRBJ2-3, is GAGVSQSPSNKVTEKGKDVELRCDPISGHTALYWYRQSLGQGLEFLIYFQGNSAPDKSGLPSDRFSAERTGGSVSTLTIQRTQQEDSAVYLCASSRTSGGVTDTQYFGPGTRLTVL.

The rearrangement links TRBV4-2 to TRBJ2-2, with a weak D call TRBD2 (5 bases). This CDR3 contains 14 residues. V was cut by 2 bases and J by 6 bases, with 10 bases left in between. CDR1 is LGHNA, CDR2 YNFKEQ, per germline. As DNA, the CDR3 is TGTGCCAGCAGCCAAAGAGAGGAGGCCGGGGAGCTGTTTTTT. It specifies CASSQREEAGELFF.

The chain recombines TRBV7-3 with TRBJ2-1, with D uncertain. Trimming took off 3 bases at V and 3 bases at J, with 12 bases between the two ends. The CDR3 has 15 residues. Germline CDR1 and CDR2: SGHTA and FQGTGA. CDR3 in DNA: TGTGCCAGCAGCTTTGGGGAATCCTTCTACAATGAGCAGTTCTTC. Translating it yields CASSFGESFYNEQFF. Full variable domain (rest looked up from reference TRBV7-3 and TRBJ2-1): GAGVSQTPSNKVTEKGKYVELRCDPISGHTALYWYRQSLGQGPEFLIYFQGTGAADDSGLPNDRFFAVRPEGSVSTLKIQRTERGDSAVYLCASSFGESFYNEQFFGPGTRLTVL.

The chain has TRBV27 and TRBJ1-5; no clear D gene. This CDR3 contains 13 residues. V was trimmed by 5 bases and J by 7 bases, leaving 12 bases between them. Per the germline V gene, CDR1 is MNHEY and CDR2 is SMNVEV (reference sequence). Here the CDR3 reads CASSPLPRQPQHF. Written as DNA, the CDR3 is TGTGCCAGCAGTCCACTACCTCGGCAGCCCCAGCATTTT.

For the CDR3, the DNA is TGTGCCAGCACTACAGGGGCCCCGGGGAACACTGAAGCTTTCTTT. It specifies CASTTGAPGNTEAFF. The genes are TRBV6-1 and TRBJ1-1, with 7 bases that match TRBD1. With 7 bases clipped from V and 1 base from J, the junction kept 9 bases outside the gene matches. Germline V gives CDR1 MNHNS, CDR2 SASEGT. There are 15 residues in the CDR3.

V gene TRBV4-2 combines with J gene TRBJ2-7, with TRBD1 matching over 11 bases. CDR1 and CDR2 from the germline V gene are LGHNA and YNFKEQ. V was clipped by 4 bases and J by 5 bases; unmatched bases: 7. The CDR3 totals 15 residues. CDR3 amino acids: CASSPRRTGGDEQYF. CDR3 nucleotide sequence: TGTGCCAGCAGCCCCCGCCGGACAGGGGGCGACGAGCAGTACTTC.

As regards this clonotype: The junction departs from germline at one end; a sequencing error may be responsible. The chain uses TRBV5-1 and TRBJ2-7; D might be TRBD2 (5 bases). Per the germline V gene, CDR1 is SGHRS and CDR2 is YFSETQ. The CDR3 sequence is 14 residues long. The CDR3 DNA sequence: TGCGCCGGCAGCTTGGAGACGGAGGCCTACGAGCAGTACTTC. Its translation: CAGSLETEAYEQYF.

The rearrangement joins TRBV6-6 to TRBJ2-7, with D unclear. This CDR3 has 12 amino acids. The ends were cut back, 2 bases at V and 3 bases at J, with 5 bases in the middle. The V gene's germline CDR1 is MNHNY and CDR2 SVGAGI (reference sequence). CDR3 region: CASSYTNYEQYF. For the CDR3, the DNA is TGTGCCAGCAGTTACACAAACTACGAGCAGTACTTC.

This chain uses TRBV25-1 with TRBJ1-2, with D uncertain. The V end lost 2 bases, the J end lost 3 bases, and 10 bases lay between the germline ends. The CDR3 consists of 14 residues. Germline V gene lookup returns CDR1 MGHDK and CDR2 SYGVNS. The CDR3 DNA follows: TGTGCCAGCAGTGAAATCAACAGAGACTATGGCTACACCTTC. Translation gives CASSEINRDYGYTF.

As for this clonotype: Its ends do not fully match the called genes, so a read error is possible. V usage is TRBV20-1 and J usage is TRBJ1-5; 7 bases align to TRBD1. The CDR3 extends over 14 amino acids. The germline V gene has CDR1 DFQATT and CDR2 SNEGSKA (reference sequence). This CDR3 reads CSAREGARNQPRHF. The CDR3 nucleotides are TGCAGTGCTAGGGAGGGGGCAAGAAATCAGCCCCGGCATTTT.

The J gene is TRBJ2-5, the V gene TRBV9; D call uncertain. Between the trimmed V and J ends, which lost 0 bases and 4 bases, there was a span of 22 bases. This CDR3 has 18 amino acids. The germline V gene encodes CDR1 SGDLS and CDR2 YYNGEE. CDR3: CASSVGRLAQGRGETQYF. The CDR3, as DNA: TGTGCCAGCAGCGTAGGCCGCCTGGCGCAAGGTCGAGGAGAGACCCAGTACTTC. Drawing the rest from reference TRBV9 and TRBJ2-5, the complete variable domain is DSGVTQTPKHLITATGQRVTLRCSPRSGDLSVYWYQQSLDQGLQFLIQYYNGEERAKGNILERFSAQQFPDLHSELNLSSLELGDSALYFCASSVGRLAQGRGETQYFGPGTRLLVL.

The chain links TRBV4-1 to TRBJ2-7; 9 bases map to TRBD1. This CDR3 comprises 18 residues. CDR1 MGHRA and CDR2 YSYEKL come from the germline V gene. V was clipped by 3 bases and J by 7 bases; unmatched bases: 19. The CDR3 here is CASSQKKGSDRGYNEQYF. The CDR3 DNA is TGCGCCAGCAGCCAGAAAAAGGGTTCGGACAGGGGATACAATGAGCAGTACTTC.

V is TRBV6-6 and J is TRBJ1-6, with D possibly matching TRBD1 (5 bases). CDR1 is MNHNY, CDR2 SVGAGI, per germline (reference sequence). The CDR3 contains 15 residues. V lost 0 bases to trimming and J lost 10 bases, with 13 bases between them. CDR3: CASSYSRDVTSPLHF. CDR3 bases: TGTGCCAGCAGTTACTCCCGGGACGTCACATCACCCCTCCACTTT.

This chain links TRBV27 with TRBJ1-2; unclear D gene. The CDR3 runs to 13 residues. The V gene lost 3 bases and the J gene lost 7 bases, with 12 bases spanning the gap. Germline assignment: CDR1 MNHEY and CDR2 SMNVEV (reference sequence). The CDR3 DNA is TGTGCCAGCAGTTTTAGGGAAAGGAGTGGCTACACCTTC. Translating gives CASSFRERSGYTF.

The chain has TRBV6-5 and TRBJ1-5; D gene ambiguous. This CDR3 contains 14 residues. The germline CDR1 and CDR2 sequences are MNHEY and SVGAGI. Trimming removed 2 bases from V and 9 bases from J, with 14 bases in between. CDR3 in DNA: TGTGCCAGCAGTTACGCGGAGGTCATAGGGCCCCAGCATTTT. Translated, it gives CASSYAEVIGPQHF.

This clonotype was recorded only once. This sequence joins TRBV5-1 and TRBJ2-3, with TRBD2 identical over 9 bases. CDR3 size: 14 residues. The V and J ends lost 5 bases and 5 bases, in that order; junction bases with no gene match: 6. Germline V gene data show CDR1 as SGHRS and CDR2 as YFSETQ. CDR3 nucleotide sequence: TGCGCCAGCAGGCGGGGGGGCCGAGAAGATACGCAGTATTTT. It yields the protein CASRRGGREDTQYF.